This TCR beta chain came from a study of tumor-infiltrating lymphocytes in primary liver carcinoma. Study background: Staging of the tumors gave T1-T3 N0M0, with widths of 4.2 to 10 cm. Study findings and constraints: Blood's top-250-clone fraction was significantly lower than that of tumors (p = 0.039). Researchers found tumor-adjacent and tumor-blood pairs overlapped less than tumor region pairs.

Concerning this clonotype itself: Its cognate antigen is unknown. A junction boundary mismatches the germline segment, possibly from a read error.

With a constant-region primer, TCR beta cDNA was made from 500 ng of total RNA. Libraries for TCR beta were built through three nested multiplex PCR rounds, which together made up a slightly modified ARM-PCR procedure. Amplification in the first two PCR rounds was performed using TRBV1-TRBV30 forward primers and a C-beta reverse primer for around 10 cycles each. TCRdb fed the multiplex PCR reads into MiXCR, producing one record per CDR3 protein. The sample records some 40,000 distinct CDR3 sequences, roughly 77% being singletons. From unsorted bulk tissue weighing roughly 18-30 mg, DNA and RNA were co-extracted. Patients had primary liver carcinoma treated by surgical resection. The CDR3 length is 15 residues. The germline CDR1 and CDR2 sequences are SGHAT and FQNNGV.

Sequencing was performed on tumor-adjacent normal liver tissue. This chain joins TRBV11-2 and TRBJ2-1; D perhaps matches TRBD2 (6 bases). This sequence originates from a man in his forties or fifties with primary liver carcinoma and hepatitis B virus infection. The CDR3 DNA reads as TGTGCCAGCAGCTTCACGGGAGAAGATTACAGTGAGCAGTTCTTC. Translation gives CASSFTGEDYSEQFF.